The sample holds many counts of the clone carrying this TCR beta chain. The data are from a study of neurological immune-mediated disorders. TCRdb processed the 5' RACE reads anew with MiXCR; each CDR3 protein has one entry. The sample shows about 37,000 distinct CDR3 sequences, roughly 12% of them seen only once. The germline CDR1 and CDR2 sequences are DFQATT and SNEGSKA (reference sequence). The germline V and J ends were trimmed by 3 bases and 1 base, with 9 bases remaining between them. This CDR3 has 13 residues. Sample: CD4+ T cells from blood. This rearrangement joins TRBV20-1 to TRBJ1-1; perhaps TRBD1 as D (5 bases). The source is a woman in her twenties or thirties with HTLV-1-associated myelopathy (HAM/TSP). CDR3 coding DNA: TGCAGTGCTAGCCCCGGGGGGAACACTGAAGCTTTCTTT. Its protein product is CSASPGGNTEAFF.